The following is a TCR beta chain sequence with its context. A read error may explain this, as a much larger clone is one base away. An oligo carrying a UMI was ligated to the cDNA 3' end. The first PCR ran 4 to 5 cycles with an equimolar RC1.1 and RC1.2 beta primer mix. TCRdb analysed the UMI-ligation and nested PCR reads with MiXCR anew, one entry per CDR3 protein. This table has approximately 54,000 distinct CDR3 sequences, roughly 11% appearing once. These data come from a study of quantifying T cell responses using KT2 cells. Study-level information: RNA was reverse transcribed with TCR alpha and beta constant-region primers.

Germline trimming cut 4 bases from V and 4 bases from J; bases unmatched to any gene: 10. Germline assignment: CDR1 SQVTM and CDR2 ANQGSEA. The CDR3 is made up of 15 amino acids. V and J are TRBV29-1 and TRBJ2-3; TRBD2 matches at 8 bases. Sequences were obtained from PBMCs spiked with cells of the T cell clone KT2. This clonotype was obtained from a human donor. In nucleotides, the CDR3 is TGCAGCGTTGGTAGCGGGCTAGCGGGCGCAGATACGCAGTATTTT. Translating gives CSVGSGLAGADTQYF.